The 32 T cell receptor beta chains presented below share a single source sample, sequenced in a study of human T cells and chemical hapten exposure. Unfractionated whole blood yielded the extracted total RNA. Each CDR3 protein gets one entry after TCRdb re-called the 5' RACE reads with MiXCR. Of some 150,000 distinct CDR3 sequences listed, about 4.3% are singletons. Receptors originate from a female donor in good health.

This clonotype was detected only a few times. The genes are TRBV4-1 and TRBJ2-1; possibly TRBD1 or TRBD2 for D (5 bases each). Germline CDR1 reads MGHRA; CDR2 reads YSYEKL. The length of the CDR3 is 22 residues. The V gene lost 3 bases and the J gene lost 0 bases, with 30 bases spanning the gap. Here the CDR3 reads CASSQVLPGPELFRSSYNEQFF. The CDR3 nucleotides read TGCGCCAGCAGCCAGGTTCTCCCGGGGCCGGAGTTATTCAGGAGCTCCTACAATGAGCAGTTCTTC.

This clonotype has just a few counts. CDR3 region: CASTSSRAGGSGNEQFF. The CDR3 DNA sequence: TGTGCCAGCACCTCTTCTCGGGCGGGGGGGAGTGGGAATGAGCAGTTCTTC. The chain recombines TRBV12-3 or TRBV12-4 with TRBJ2-1; TRBD2 aligns across 9 bases. The trim removed 7 bases at V and 7 bases at J, leaving 17 bases unmatched. The CDR3 contains 17 residues.

This clonotype was observed at least ten times. This chain connects TRBV12-5 to TRBJ1-3; D not certain. Germline assignment: CDR1 LGHNT and CDR2 FRNRAP. The V gene lost 0 bases and the J gene lost 0 bases, with 12 bases spanning the gap. The CDR3 contains 17 residues. As DNA, the CDR3 is TGTGCTAGTGGTTTGGTACCTGGCAGCCCCTCTGGAAACACCATATATTTT. Translation gives CASGLVPGSPSGNTIYF.

Only a few counts were recorded for this clonotype. This chain links TRBV4-2 with TRBJ1-1; tentative D call: TRBD1 (6 bases). The germline gives CDR1 LGHNA, CDR2 YNFKEQ. This CDR3 is built from 17 residues. V was pared by 0 bases and J by 4 bases, with 18 bases between. The CDR3 loop is CASSQDSGGRTPTEAFF. CDR3 DNA: TGTGCCAGCAGCCAAGATAGTGGGGGCAGGACCCCCACTGAAGCTTTCTTT.

In its sample, this clonotype was seen many times. This chain links TRBV9 with TRBJ1-1; D unresolved. CDR1 is SGDLS and CDR2 is YYNGEE in the germline V gene. V gave up 0 bases and J gave up 6 bases, with 15 bases separating them. The CDR3 contains 15 residues. CDR3 in amino acids: CASSVDTGYGSEAFF. For the CDR3, the DNA is TGTGCCAGCAGCGTAGATACTGGGTACGGTTCTGAAGCTTTCTTT.

This clonotype was seen many times. J is TRBJ1-2 and V is TRBV15, with 7 bases lining up with TRBD1. The germline V gene encodes CDR1 LNHNV and CDR2 YYDKDF (reference sequence). V gave up 4 bases and J gave up 1 base; unmatched junction bases: 3. The CDR3 has 14 amino acids. The CDR3 reads CATSTGGNNYGYTF. The DNA for the CDR3 is TGTGCCACCAGCACAGGGGGGAATAACTATGGCTACACCTTC.

V is TRBV6-1 and J is TRBJ2-5; 9 bases are a match to TRBD1. The J segment lost 5 bases and the V segment lost 8 bases, leaving 9 bases of the junction unmatched. This CDR3 has 14 residues. Germline-derived CDR1 and CDR2 are MNHNS and SASEGT. The CDR3 coding sequence is TGTGCCAGCTTCAGGACAGGGGTCCGGGAGACCCAGTACTTC. Translating gives CASFRTGVRETQYF.

This clonotype was seen only a few times. The rearrangement uses TRBV7-2 and TRBJ2-1; D unresolved. The germline CDR1 and CDR2 sequences are SGHTA and FQGNSA. The CDR3 is made up of 13 amino acids. V was pared by 3 bases and J by 4 bases, with 7 bases between. Written as DNA, the CDR3 is TGTGCCAGCAGCTTTACGAGTTACAATGAGCAGTTCTTC. Protein sequence: CASSFTSYNEQFF.

This clonotype was counted many times. J is TRBJ2-1 and V is TRBV7-3; D gene unclear. V lost 0 bases to trimming and J lost 9 bases, with 12 bases between them. Germline-derived CDR1 and CDR2 are SGHTA and FQGTGA. This CDR3 comprises 14 residues. DNA of the CDR3: TGTGCCAGCAGCTTAACGATGGGGATGGGTGAGCAGTTCTTC. The encoded protein is CASSLTMGMGEQFF.

This clonotype has at least ten counts. V gene TRBV6-2 or TRBV6-3 combines with J gene TRBJ1-4; perhaps TRBD1 as D (6 bases). The germline V gene encodes CDR1 MNHEY and CDR2 SVGEGT. V was shortened by 6 bases and J by 10 bases, with 21 bases between the two germline ends. This CDR3 spans 15 amino acids. CDR3 DNA sequence: TGTGCCAGCAGCAGGACAGCCTTGCTCGGCGGAAAACTGTTTTTT. The encoded protein is CASSRTALLGGKLFF.

In this sample, this clonotype turned up many times. The gene calls are TRBV7-9 and TRBJ2-3; TRBD2 matches 16 bases. Per germline, CDR1 SEHNR and CDR2 FQNEAQ (reference sequence). The CDR3 is 17 residues long. V was clipped by 5 bases and J by 10 bases; unmatched bases: 12. This CDR3 is CASSRGLAGGLPQSQYF. The CDR3, as DNA: TGTGCCAGCAGCCGGGGACTAGCGGGGGGGCTACCCCAATCGCAGTATTTT.

This clonotype has ten or more counts. The J gene is TRBJ2-2, the V gene TRBV20-1, with TRBD2 matching 8 bases. Per germline, CDR1 DFQATT and CDR2 SNEGSKA (reference sequence). J gave up 5 bases and V 0 bases, and 5 bases lay outside the gene matches. This CDR3 comprises 15 residues. CDR3 loop: CSARDVGLDTGELFF. Here the CDR3 DNA reads TGCAGTGCTAGAGATGTGGGACTAGATACCGGGGAGCTGTTTTTT.

This clonotype was counted ten times or more. This rearrangement joins TRBV5-4 to TRBJ1-6; 7 bases agree with TRBD1. Germline assignment: CDR1 SGHNT and CDR2 YYREEE (reference sequence). The CDR3 runs 15 residues. Trimming at V came to 3 bases and at J to 7 bases, leaving 7 bases not matched to a gene. The CDR3: CASSSPGQLNSPLHF. Here the CDR3 DNA reads TGTGCCAGCAGCTCCCCGGGACAGTTAAATTCACCCCTCCACTTT.

There are many counts of this clonotype. The rearrangement joins TRBV10-2 to TRBJ1-1; maybe TRBD1 (6 bases). Germline CDR1 reads WSHSY; CDR2 reads SAAADI. V lost 8 bases and J 4 bases, leaving 14 bases between the germline ends. This CDR3 is built from 13 residues. The CDR3 loop reads CASGQNRVTEAFF. The CDR3 nucleotides are TGCGCCAGCGGACAGAACAGGGTCACTGAAGCTTTCTTT.

This clonotype was detected many times. The rearrangement joins TRBV5-1 to TRBJ1-6; no clear D gene. This CDR3 comprises 14 residues. The V end lost 0 bases, the J end lost 7 bases, and 8 bases lay between the germline ends. Germline CDR1 reads SGHRS; CDR2 reads YFSETQ. The CDR3 coding sequence is TGCGCCAGCAGCTTGGAGAGCGGGAATTCACCCCTCCACTTT. It yields the protein CASSLESGNSPLHF.

Ten or more counts support this clonotype. The rearrangement joins TRBV4-1 to TRBJ2-7; unclear D gene. Germline assignment: CDR1 MGHRA and CDR2 YSYEKL. V shed 0 bases and J shed 0 bases, with 12 bases lying between them. CDR3 length equals 16 residues. For the CDR3, the DNA is TGCGCCAGCAGCCAAGATATCGTTGATCGCTCCTACGAGCAGTACTTC. It yields the protein CASSQDIVDRSYEQYF.

This clonotype was recorded at least ten times. CDR3 nucleotide sequence: TGTGCCAGCAGTTACTCAGTGAACACTGAAGCTTTCTTT. Protein sequence: CASSYSVNTEAFF. The chain carries TRBV6-5 and TRBJ1-1; the D is unclear. CDR1 MNHEY and CDR2 SVGAGI come from the germline V gene. With 0 bases removed from V and 0 bases from J, the gap between germline ends came to 2 bases. The CDR3 contains 13 residues.

The table lists this clonotype with many counts. The CDR3 here is CASSAIQGSGNTIYF. In nucleotides, the CDR3 is TGTGCCAGCAGTGCCATCCAGGGCTCTGGAAACACCATATATTTT. The chain joins TRBV6-5 to TRBJ1-3; tentative D call: TRBD1 (5 bases). This CDR3 is 15 amino acids long. Germline-derived CDR1 and CDR2 are MNHEY and SVGAGI. Between the trimmed V and J ends, which lost 5 bases and 0 bases, there was a span of 11 bases.

This clonotype was found a few times. The V call is TRBV5-1, the J call TRBJ2-1; either TRBD1 or TRBD2 may supply D (6 bases each). The CDR3 spans 17 residues. Looked up from germline, CDR1 is SGHRS and CDR2 is YFSETQ. Trimming removed 4 bases from V and 7 bases from J, with 24 bases in between. CDR3 region: CASSEQGGQSVANEQFF. The CDR3 nucleotides are TGCGCCAGCAGCGAGCAGGGAGGACAGTCGGTTGCGAATGAGCAGTTCTTC.

Turning to this clonotype: A much larger clone lies one base from this, so it may be a read error. This chain links TRBV12-3 or TRBV12-4 with TRBJ1-1; D is undetermined. V was clipped by 5 bases and J by 5 bases, with 9 bases between them. The CDR3 runs 12 residues. The CDR3 sequence is CASSLAETEAFF. DNA for the CDR3: TGTGCCAGCAGTCTTGCGGAAACTGAAGCTTTCTTT.

This clonotype was seen many times. The genes are TRBV5-1 and TRBJ1-5; D ambiguous. From germline, CDR1 is SGHRS and CDR2 YFSETQ. Deletions cut 8 bases from V and 5 bases from J, with 14 bases between. The CDR3 is made up of 13 amino acids. Here the CDR3 DNA reads TGCGCCAGTCGCTCCGGGGTTCATCAGCCCCAGCATTTT. Its protein is CASRSGVHQPQHF.

This clonotype was counted at least ten times. The chain has TRBV20-1 and TRBJ2-1; 10 nucleotides agree with TRBD2. CDR3 length equals 16 residues. The V segment lost 0 bases and the J segment 0 bases; nucleotides outside the gene matches: 2. In germline, CDR1 is DFQATT, CDR2 SNEGSKA (reference sequence). For the CDR3, the DNA is TGCAGTGCTAGAGACCAGCGGGGGGGCTCCTACAATGAGCAGTTCTTC. This encodes CSARDQRGGSYNEQFF.

This clonotype has only a few counts. The chain is built from TRBV11-3 and TRBJ2-1, with 7 positions matching TRBD1. V was pared by 3 bases and J by 9 bases, with 5 bases of the junction left unmatched. CDR3 length: 13 residues. The germline V gene encodes CDR1 SGHNT and CDR2 YENEEA. This CDR3 reads CASSFRQGGEQFF. The CDR3 DNA follows: TGTGCCAGCAGCTTTAGACAGGGCGGTGAGCAGTTCTTC. The full variable domain, with the rest looked up from reference TRBV11-3 and TRBJ2-1, is EAGVVQSPRYKIIEKKQPVAFWCNPISGHNTLYWYLQNLGQGPELLIRYENEEAVDDSQLPKDRFSAERLKGVDSTLKIQPAELGDSAVYLCASSFRQGGEQFFGPGTRLTVL.

This chain connects TRBV5-6 to TRBJ1-4; D is ambiguous. Germline CDR1 SGHDT, CDR2 YYEEEE. The CDR3 spans 14 residues. The V end lost 3 bases, the J end lost 3 bases, and 9 bases lay between the germline ends. The CDR3 bases are TGTGCCAGCAGCTATTTTTGGGCTAATGAAAAACTGTTTTTT. Protein: CASSYFWANEKLFF.

This clonotype was counted between two and nine times. The J gene is TRBJ2-1, the V gene TRBV5-1, with 12 bases lining up with TRBD2. Trimming cost V 4 bases and J 7 bases; bases outside gene matches: 6. The CDR3 has 15 residues. CDR1 SGHRS and CDR2 YFSETQ come from the germline V gene. CDR3 bases: TGCGCCAGCAGCACGTCACTAGCGGGGGGTAATGAGCAGTTCTTC. Translation gives CASSTSLAGGNEQFF.

This clonotype was detected many times. This sequence joins TRBV28 and TRBJ2-7, with a weak D call TRBD1 (6 bases). CDR1 is MDHEN, CDR2 SYDVKM, per germline. This CDR3 region has 13 residues. V lost 6 bases to trimming and J lost 1 base, with 10 bases between them. CDR3: CASSPTGSYEQYF. CDR3 in DNA: TGTGCCAGCAGCCCCACAGGGTCCTACGAGCAGTACTTC.

This clonotype was observed at least ten times. The chain carries TRBV6-2 or TRBV6-3 and TRBJ1-5; the match to TRBD1 covers 8 bases. Germline V gene data show CDR1 as MNHEY and CDR2 as SVGEGT. The CDR3 loop spans 16 amino acids. The trim removed 7 bases at V and 0 bases at J, leaving 8 bases unmatched. In DNA, the CDR3 is TGTGCCAGCAAGCGGGGGACAGGTGATAGCAATCAGCCCCAGCATTTT. Translation: CASKRGTGDSNQPQHF.

This clonotype was observed a handful of times. The chain has TRBV7-2 and TRBJ1-1; D gene ambiguous. CDR1 and CDR2 from the germline V gene are SGHTA and FQGNSA. Trimming stripped 6 bases from V and 1 base from J, with 9 bases between. The CDR3 covers 13 residues. The DNA for the CDR3 is TGTGCCAGCAGTAAGGAAGCGAACACTGAAGCTTTCTTT. Its translation is CASSKEANTEAFF.

This clonotype was seen ten or more times. The chain combines TRBV12-3 or TRBV12-4 with TRBJ1-5, with a possible D match to TRBD1 (5 bases). This CDR3 spans 16 amino acids. V was clipped by 4 bases and J by 0 bases, with 13 bases between them. DNA of the CDR3: TGTGCCAGCAGTTCGGGACGCCAATATAGCAATCAGCCCCAGCATTTT. It yields the protein CASSSGRQYSNQPQHF.

There are many counts of this clonotype. The rearrangement links TRBV6-5 to TRBJ1-1; TRBD1 might be the D (5 bases). Trimming stripped 6 bases from V and 4 bases from J, with 15 bases between. Germline CDR1 is MNHEY and CDR2 is SVGAGI. CDR3 length: 14 amino acids. CDR3 sequence: CASSPLGDSTEAFF. Written as DNA, the CDR3 is TGTGCCAGCAGCCCCCTGGGGGATTCCACTGAAGCTTTCTTT.

This clonotype was seen repeatedly, ten times or more. The rearrangement joins TRBV29-1 to TRBJ2-7; 11 positions agree with TRBD1. J lost 3 bases, V lost 3 bases, and 13 bases had no gene match. The germline V gene has CDR1 SQVTM and CDR2 ANQGSEA. This CDR3 has 17 amino acids. CDR3 in DNA: TGCAGCGTTGACTCGGGGCCTGGGACAGGGGGAATCTACGAGCAGTACTTC. It yields the protein CSVDSGPGTGGIYEQYF.

This clonotype was observed at least ten times. J is TRBJ2-7 and V is TRBV29-1; TRBD2 agrees at 8 bases. The V and J ends lost 0 bases and 0 bases, in that order; junction bases with no gene match: 10. The germline V gene has CDR1 SQVTM and CDR2 ANQGSEA. This CDR3 has 17 amino acids. The DNA for the CDR3 is TGCAGCGTTGAAGATTTTGTCAGCGGGAGCAGCTCCTACGAGCAGTACTTC. It yields the protein CSVEDFVSGSSSYEQYF.